This T cell receptor beta chain originates from a study of early T cells in non-severe SARS-CoV-2 infection. General observations from the study: Matches to VDJdb favored anti-spike CD8 responses and missed private and CD4 specificities.

The ends were cut back, 0 bases at V and 6 bases at J, with 6 bases in the middle. The CDR3 contains 13 residues. Germline values: CDR1 SGHKS, CDR2 YYEKEE (reference sequence). This clonotype has just a few counts. Its cognate antigen is unknown. TCRdb analysed the 5' RACE reads with MiXCR anew, one entry per CDR3 protein. The data contain about 110,000 distinct CDR3 sequences, about 12% of them singletons. The rearrangement uses TRBV5-5 and TRBJ1-4; D is unclear. The clonotype originates from an adult who was a healthcare worker with PCR-confirmed SARS-CoV-2 infection or an uninfected control (not recorded which). The sequenced sample was whole blood, obtained at baseline. As DNA, the CDR3 is TGTGCCAGCAGCTTGGGGCGATATGAAAAACTGTTTTTT. Its protein is CASSLGRYEKLFF.